This TCR beta chain was identified during a study of shared clonotypes between healthy human individuals. Assay used: immunoSEQ multiplex PCR; TCRdb lists only in-frame clones, some missing. The sample consists of about 2.3 million clones, 92% of them appearing once. This CDR3 comprises 14 residues. In germline, CDR1 is SNHLY, CDR2 FYNNEI. Trimming removed 6 bases from V and 0 bases from J, with 9 bases in between. The clonotype comes from a man aged 18 to 29 in good health. Some clones in this sample may be carry-over from other donors' samples. Sequenced sample: naive CD4+ T cells from PBMCs. Subset given: CD45RA+ positively selected. The chain recombines TRBV2 with TRBJ2-1, with a tentative D call TRBD2 (6 bases). Written as DNA, the CDR3 is TGTGCCAGCAGGGGACTTCCCTCCTACAATGAGCAGTTCTTC. Protein: CASRGLPSYNEQFF.